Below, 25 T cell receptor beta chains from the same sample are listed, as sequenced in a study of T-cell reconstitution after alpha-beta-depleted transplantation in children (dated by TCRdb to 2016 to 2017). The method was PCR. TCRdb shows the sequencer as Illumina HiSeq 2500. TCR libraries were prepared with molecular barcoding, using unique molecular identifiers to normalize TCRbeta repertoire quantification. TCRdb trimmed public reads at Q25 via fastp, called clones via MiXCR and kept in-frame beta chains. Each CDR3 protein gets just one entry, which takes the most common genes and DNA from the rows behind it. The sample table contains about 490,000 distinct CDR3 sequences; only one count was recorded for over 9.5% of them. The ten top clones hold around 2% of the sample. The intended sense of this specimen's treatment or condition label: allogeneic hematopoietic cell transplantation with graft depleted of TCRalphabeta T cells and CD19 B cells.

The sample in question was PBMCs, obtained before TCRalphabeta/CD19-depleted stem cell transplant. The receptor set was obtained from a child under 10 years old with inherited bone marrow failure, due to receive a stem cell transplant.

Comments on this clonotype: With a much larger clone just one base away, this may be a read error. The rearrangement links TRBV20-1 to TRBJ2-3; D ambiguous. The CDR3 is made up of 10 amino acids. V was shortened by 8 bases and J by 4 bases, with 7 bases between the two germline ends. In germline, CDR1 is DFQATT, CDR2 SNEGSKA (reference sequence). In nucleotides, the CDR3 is TGCAGTTCGGCAGCAGATACGCAGTATTTT. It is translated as CSSAADTQYF.

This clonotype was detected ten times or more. CDR3 nucleotide sequence: TGCAGTGCTAGCCCAGGTGGGACAAACTCCTACGAGCAGTACTTC. Protein sequence: CSASPGGTNSYEQYF. The chain couples TRBV20-1 to TRBJ2-7; a possible D gene is TRBD1 (6 bases). This CDR3 is built from 15 residues. V was trimmed by 3 bases and J by 0 bases, leaving 15 bases between them. Germline CDR1 is DFQATT and CDR2 is SNEGSKA (reference sequence).

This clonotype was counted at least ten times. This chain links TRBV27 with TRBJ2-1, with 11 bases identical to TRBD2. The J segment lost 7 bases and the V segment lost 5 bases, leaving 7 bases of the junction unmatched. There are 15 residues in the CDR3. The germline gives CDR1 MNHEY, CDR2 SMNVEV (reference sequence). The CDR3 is CASSPRLAGINEQFF. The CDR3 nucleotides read TGTGCCAGCAGTCCTCGACTAGCGGGAATAAATGAGCAGTTCTTC.

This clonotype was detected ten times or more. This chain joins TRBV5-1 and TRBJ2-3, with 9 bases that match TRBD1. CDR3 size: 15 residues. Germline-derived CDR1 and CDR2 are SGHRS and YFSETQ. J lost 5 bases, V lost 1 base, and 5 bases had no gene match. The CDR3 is CASSLTGGLKDTQYF. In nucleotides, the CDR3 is TGCGCCAGCAGCTTGACAGGGGGCTTAAAAGATACGCAGTATTTT.

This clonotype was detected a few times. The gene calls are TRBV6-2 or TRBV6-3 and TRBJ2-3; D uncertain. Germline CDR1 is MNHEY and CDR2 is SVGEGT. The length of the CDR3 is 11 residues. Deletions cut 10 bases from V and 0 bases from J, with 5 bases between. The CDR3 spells CATTSTDTQYF. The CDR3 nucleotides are TGTGCCACCACAAGCACAGATACGCAGTATTTT.

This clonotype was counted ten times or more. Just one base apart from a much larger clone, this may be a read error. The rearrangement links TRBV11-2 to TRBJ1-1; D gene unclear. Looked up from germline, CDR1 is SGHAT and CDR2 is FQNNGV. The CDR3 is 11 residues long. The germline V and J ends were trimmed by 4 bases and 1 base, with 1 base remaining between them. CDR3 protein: CASSWNTEAFF. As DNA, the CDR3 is TGTGCCAGCAGCTGGAACACTGAAGCTTTCTTT.

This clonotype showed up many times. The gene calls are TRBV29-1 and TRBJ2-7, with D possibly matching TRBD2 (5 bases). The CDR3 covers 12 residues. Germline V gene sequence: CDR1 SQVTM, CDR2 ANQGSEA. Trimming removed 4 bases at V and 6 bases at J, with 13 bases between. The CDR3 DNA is TGCAGCGTTGCCCTCGGTAGCGCCGAGCAGTACTTC. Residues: CSVALGSAEQYF.

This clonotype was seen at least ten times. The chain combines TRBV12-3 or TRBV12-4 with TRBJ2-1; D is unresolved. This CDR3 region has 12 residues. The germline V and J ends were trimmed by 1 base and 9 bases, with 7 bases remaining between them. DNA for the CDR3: TGTGCCAGCAGTTTAGTGGCTAGTGAGCAGTTCTTC. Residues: CASSLVASEQFF.

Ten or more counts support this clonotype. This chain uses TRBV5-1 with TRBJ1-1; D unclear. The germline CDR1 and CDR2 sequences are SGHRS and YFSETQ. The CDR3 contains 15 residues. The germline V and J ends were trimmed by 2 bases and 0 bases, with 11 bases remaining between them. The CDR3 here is CASSFSPFMNTEAFF. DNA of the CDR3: TGCGCCAGCAGCTTTTCCCCCTTCATGAACACTGAAGCTTTCTTT.

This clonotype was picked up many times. CDR3 in amino acids: CASSFWREGGSDTQYF. CDR3 coding DNA: TGTGCCAGCAGTTTTTGGCGGGAGGGCGGATCAGATACGCAGTATTTT. V gene TRBV28 combines with J gene TRBJ2-3; 9 bases map to TRBD2. The CDR3 consists of 16 residues. After removal of 3 bases from V and 4 bases from J, the junction contained 8 bases not matched to a gene. CDR1 and CDR2 from the germline V gene are MDHEN and SYDVKM.

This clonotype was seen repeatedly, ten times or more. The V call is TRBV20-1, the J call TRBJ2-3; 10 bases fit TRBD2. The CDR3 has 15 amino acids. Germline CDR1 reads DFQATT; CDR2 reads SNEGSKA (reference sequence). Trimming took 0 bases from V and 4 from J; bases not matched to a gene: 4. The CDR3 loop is CSARDPSGSADTQYF. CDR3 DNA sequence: TGCAGTGCTAGAGATCCTAGCGGGAGCGCAGATACGCAGTATTTT.

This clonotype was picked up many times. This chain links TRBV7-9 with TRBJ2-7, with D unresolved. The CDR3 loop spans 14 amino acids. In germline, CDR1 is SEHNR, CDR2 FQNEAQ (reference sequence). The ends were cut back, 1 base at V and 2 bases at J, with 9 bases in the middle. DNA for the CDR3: TGTGCCAGCAGCTTAGAAAGGGTCCCCTACGAGCAGTACTTC. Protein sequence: CASSLERVPYEQYF.

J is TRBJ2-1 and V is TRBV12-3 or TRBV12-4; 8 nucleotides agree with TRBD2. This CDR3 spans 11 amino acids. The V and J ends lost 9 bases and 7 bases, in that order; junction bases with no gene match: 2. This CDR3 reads CARTGGNEQFF. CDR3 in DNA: TGTGCCAGGACGGGGGGGAATGAGCAGTTCTTC.

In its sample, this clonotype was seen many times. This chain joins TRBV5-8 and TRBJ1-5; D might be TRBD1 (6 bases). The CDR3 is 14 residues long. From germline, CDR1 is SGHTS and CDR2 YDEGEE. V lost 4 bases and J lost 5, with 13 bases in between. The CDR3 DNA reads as TGTGCCAGCAGCCCCGGACAGATTCATCAGCCCCAGCATTTT. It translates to CASSPGQIHQPQHF.

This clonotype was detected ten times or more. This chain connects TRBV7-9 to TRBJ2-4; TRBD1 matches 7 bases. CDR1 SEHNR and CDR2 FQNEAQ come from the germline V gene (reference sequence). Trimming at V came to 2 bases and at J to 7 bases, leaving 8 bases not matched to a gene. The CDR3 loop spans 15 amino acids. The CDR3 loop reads CASSLWLTGINIQYF. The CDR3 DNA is TGTGCCAGCAGCTTATGGTTGACAGGGATCAACATTCAGTACTTC.

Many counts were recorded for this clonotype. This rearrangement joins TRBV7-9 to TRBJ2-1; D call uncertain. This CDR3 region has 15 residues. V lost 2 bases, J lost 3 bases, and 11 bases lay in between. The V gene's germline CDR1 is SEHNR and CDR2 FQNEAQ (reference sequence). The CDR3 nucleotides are TGTGCCAGCAGCTTAAAGGGTGGTGGCTACAATGAGCAGTTCTTC. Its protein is CASSLKGGGYNEQFF.

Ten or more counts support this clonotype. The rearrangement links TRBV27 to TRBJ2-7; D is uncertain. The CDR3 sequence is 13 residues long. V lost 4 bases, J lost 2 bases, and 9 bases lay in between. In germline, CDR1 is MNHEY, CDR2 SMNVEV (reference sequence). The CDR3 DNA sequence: TGTGCCAGCAGTTCCGTAGGTGCCTACGAGCAGTACTTC. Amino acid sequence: CASSSVGAYEQYF.

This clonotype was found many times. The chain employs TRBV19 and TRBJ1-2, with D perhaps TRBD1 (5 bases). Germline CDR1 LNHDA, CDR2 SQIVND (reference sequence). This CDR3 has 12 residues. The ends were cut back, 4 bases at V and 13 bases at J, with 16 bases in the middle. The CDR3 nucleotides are TGTGCCAGTAGTACAATGACAGCCCAGACCACCTTC. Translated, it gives CASSTMTAQTTF.

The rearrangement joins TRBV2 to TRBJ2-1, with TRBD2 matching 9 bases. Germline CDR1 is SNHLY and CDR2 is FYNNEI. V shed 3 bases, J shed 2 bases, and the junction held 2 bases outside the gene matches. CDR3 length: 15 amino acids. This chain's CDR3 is CASSDLAGAYNEQFF. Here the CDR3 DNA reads TGTGCCAGCAGTGATTTAGCGGGAGCCTACAATGAGCAGTTCTTC. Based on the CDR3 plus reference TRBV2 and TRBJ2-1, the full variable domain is EPEVTQTPSHQVTQMGQEVILRCVPISNHLYFYWYRQILGQKVEFLVSFYNNEISEKSEIFDDQFSVERPDGSNFTLKIRSTKLEDSAMYFCASSDLAGAYNEQFFGPGTRLTVL.

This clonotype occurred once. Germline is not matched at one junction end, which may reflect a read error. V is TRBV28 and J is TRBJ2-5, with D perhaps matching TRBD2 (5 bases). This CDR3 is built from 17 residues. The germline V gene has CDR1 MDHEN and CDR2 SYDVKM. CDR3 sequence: CASSLRRNGDWGETQYF. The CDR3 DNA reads TGTGCCAGCAGTTTACGGCGGAACGGGGATTGGGGAGAGACCCAGTATTTC.

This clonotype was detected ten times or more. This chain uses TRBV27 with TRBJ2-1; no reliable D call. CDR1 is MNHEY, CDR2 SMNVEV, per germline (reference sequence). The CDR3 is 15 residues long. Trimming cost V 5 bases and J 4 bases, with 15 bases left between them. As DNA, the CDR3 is TGTGCCAGCAGTCTTAGACCCCTTGGGTACAATGAGCAGTTCTTC. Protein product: CASSLRPLGYNEQFF.

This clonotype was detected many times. CDR3 sequence (DNA): TGCAGTGCTAGAGATATCGGGGATGGCTCCTACAATGAGCAGTTCTTC. Protein sequence: CSARDIGDGSYNEQFF. The rearrangement uses TRBV20-1 and TRBJ2-1, with a tentative D call TRBD2 (5 bases). Germline V lookup: CDR1 DFQATT, CDR2 SNEGSKA (reference sequence). V shed 0 bases and J shed 0 bases, with 12 bases lying between them. This CDR3 is 16 amino acids long.

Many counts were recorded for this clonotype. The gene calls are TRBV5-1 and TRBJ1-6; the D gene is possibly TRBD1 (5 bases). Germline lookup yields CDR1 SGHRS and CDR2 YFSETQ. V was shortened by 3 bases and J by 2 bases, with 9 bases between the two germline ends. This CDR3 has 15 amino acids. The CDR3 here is CASSSGTAYNSPLHF. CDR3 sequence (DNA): TGCGCCAGCAGCTCCGGGACCGCCTATAATTCACCCCTCCACTTT.

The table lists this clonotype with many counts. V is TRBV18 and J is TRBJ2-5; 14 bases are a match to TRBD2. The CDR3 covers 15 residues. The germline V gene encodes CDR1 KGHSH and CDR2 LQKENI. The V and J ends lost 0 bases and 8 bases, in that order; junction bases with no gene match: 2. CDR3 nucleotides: TGTGCCAGCTCACCACCCGGGACTAGCGGGAGTACCCAGTACTTC. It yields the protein CASSPPGTSGSTQYF.

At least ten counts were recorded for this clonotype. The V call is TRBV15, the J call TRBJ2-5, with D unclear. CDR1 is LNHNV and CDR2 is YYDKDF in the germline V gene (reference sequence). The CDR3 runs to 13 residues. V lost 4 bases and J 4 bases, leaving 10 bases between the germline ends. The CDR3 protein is CATSISESETQYF. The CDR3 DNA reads TGTGCCACCAGCATAAGCGAGTCAGAGACCCAGTACTTC.